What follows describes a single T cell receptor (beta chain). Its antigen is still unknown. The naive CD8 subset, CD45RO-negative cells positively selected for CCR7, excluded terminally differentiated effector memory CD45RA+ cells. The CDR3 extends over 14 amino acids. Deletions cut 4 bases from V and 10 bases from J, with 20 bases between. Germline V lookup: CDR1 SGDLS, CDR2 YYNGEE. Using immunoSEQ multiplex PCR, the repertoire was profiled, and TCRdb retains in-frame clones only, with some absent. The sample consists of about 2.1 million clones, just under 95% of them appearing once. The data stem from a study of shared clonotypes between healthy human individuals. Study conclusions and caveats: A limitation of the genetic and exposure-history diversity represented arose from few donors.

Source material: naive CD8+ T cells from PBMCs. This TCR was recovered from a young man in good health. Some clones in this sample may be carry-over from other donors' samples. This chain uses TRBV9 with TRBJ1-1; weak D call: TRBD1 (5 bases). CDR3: CASSRGALQEGAFF. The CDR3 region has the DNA TGTGCCAGCAGCCGAGGGGCATTACAAGAAGGAGCTTTCTTT.